These 32 T cell receptor beta chains came from one sample sequenced in a study of blood T cell repertoires in COVID-19. Libraries were prepared by immunoSEQ multiplex PCR; TCRdb keeps only in-frame clonotypes and omits some of them. The sample lists 250,000 to 350,000 clones, more than 85% occurring once. Sequenced material: PBMCs or T cells enriched from blood (not recorded which). The receptors here all came from a woman under 40 who had recovered from COVID-19.

CDR3 nucleotides: TGTGCCAGCAGCCAAGGGGGGCCCGGGGAGCTGTTTTTT. Protein product: CASSQGGPGELFF. This chain connects TRBV4-2 to TRBJ2-2; weak D call: TRBD1 (6 bases). CDR1 and CDR2 (germline): LGHNA, YNFKEQ. V was trimmed by 1 base and J by 6 bases, leaving 6 bases between them. This CDR3 spans 13 amino acids.

This clone was counted between two and nine times. V and J are TRBV7-2 and TRBJ2-1, with 8 bases that match TRBD2. CDR1 and CDR2 from the germline V gene are SGHTA and FQGNSA. CDR3 length equals 15 residues. V shed 1 base and J 6 bases; nucleotides not matched to a gene: 5. The CDR3 region has the DNA TGTGCCAGCAGCTTAGACGGGAGGGTCGGCAATGAGCAGTTCTTC. It specifies CASSLDGRVGNEQFF.

V and J are TRBV5-1 and TRBJ2-5; weak D call: TRBD2 (6 bases). V lost 8 bases to trimming and J lost 0 bases, with 14 bases between them. The CDR3 covers 14 residues. Per germline, CDR1 SGHRS and CDR2 YFSETQ. CDR3 in amino acids: CASRDSGNQETQYF. For the CDR3, the DNA is TGCGCCAGTCGGGATAGCGGAAACCAAGAGACCCAGTACTTC.

The rearrangement uses TRBV19 and TRBJ1-4; D is perhaps TRBD1 (5 bases). The V gene's germline CDR1 is LNHDA and CDR2 SQIVND (reference sequence). This CDR3 spans 13 amino acids. The V gene lost 10 bases and the J gene lost 2 bases, with 11 bases spanning the gap. This chain's CDR3 is CATNQGTNEKLFF. The CDR3 nucleotides read TGTGCCACCAACCAGGGTACTAATGAAAAACTGTTTTTT. Full variable domain (missing parts from reference TRBV19 and TRBJ1-4): DGGITQSPKYLFRKEGQNVTLSCEQNLNHDAMYWYRQDPGQGLRLIYYSQIVNDFQKGDIAEGYSVSREKKESFPLTVTSAQKNPTAFYLCATNQGTNEKLFFGSGTQLSVL.

The J gene is TRBJ2-2, the V gene TRBV28, with 7 positions matching TRBD2. V shed 3 bases and J 5 bases; nucleotides not matched to a gene: 6. The CDR3 extends over 15 amino acids. Germline CDR1 is MDHEN and CDR2 is SYDVKM. CDR3 nucleotide sequence: TGTGCCAGCAGTTTGTCCGTGGGAGGGACCGGGGAGCTGTTTTTT. Translating it yields CASSLSVGGTGELFF.

This rearrangement joins TRBV4-1 to TRBJ1-3, with 9 bases fitting TRBD1. The V gene end was trimmed by 6 bases and the J gene end by 1 base; junction bases not matched to a gene: 10. This CDR3 region has 17 residues. Looked up from germline, CDR1 is MGHRA and CDR2 is YSYEKL. This CDR3 reads CASRRLPGQGSGNTIYF. The CDR3, as DNA: TGCGCCAGCAGACGCTTGCCGGGACAGGGATCTGGAAACACCATATATTTT.

The chain recombines TRBV6-5 with TRBJ1-2; TRBD1 is a possible D gene (5 bases). The CDR3 is 12 amino acids. CDR1 and CDR2 from the germline V gene are MNHEY and SVGAGI. The germline V and J ends were trimmed by 8 bases and 4 bases, with 11 bases remaining between them. The CDR3 protein is CASEEGRYGYTF. The CDR3 DNA reads TGTGCCAGCGAGGAGGGACGCTATGGCTACACCTTC.

This chain joins TRBV21-1 and TRBJ2-7; the table's D call, TRBD2, has no DNA check behind it. TRBV21-1 is a documented pseudogene. CDR3 length: 14 residues. CDR3 residues: CASSTRRLTYEQYF. In nucleotides, the CDR3 is TGTGCCAGCAGCACCCGGAGATTAACCTACGAGCAGTACTTC.

This chain connects TRBV30 to TRBJ2-6, with TRBD2 identical over 9 bases. The V segment lost 0 bases and the J segment 2 bases; nucleotides outside the gene matches: 14. Germline assignment: CDR1 GTSNPN and CDR2 SVGIG (reference sequence). The CDR3 is 20 residues long. The CDR3 region has the DNA TGTGCCTGGAGTGTATTTGTCCTGGGCGGGGGGGCCGCTGGGGCCAACGTCCTGACTTTC. Its translation is CAWSVFVLGGGAAGANVLTF.

The J gene is TRBJ1-6, the V gene TRBV11-2, with unresolved D. The germline V gene encodes CDR1 SGHAT and CDR2 FQNNGV. Trimming shortened V by 3 bases and J by 4 bases, and 7 bases separated the two germline ends. The CDR3 contains 14 residues. CDR3 nucleotide sequence: TGTGCCAGCAGCTTGGGAGTATATAATTCACCCCTCCACTTT. Translated, it gives CASSLGVYNSPLHF.

The DNA for the CDR3 is TGTGCCAGCAGCCAAAAGGCAGGAATTCTTGGTGAAAAACTGTTTTTT. Translating it yields CASSQKAGILGEKLFF. V is TRBV7-9 and J is TRBJ1-4; no firm D call. The CDR3 totals 16 residues. Between the trimmed V and J ends, which lost 5 bases and 7 bases, there was a span of 20 bases. Germline CDR1 reads SEHNR; CDR2 reads FQNEAQ (reference sequence).

The chain couples TRBV5-1 to TRBJ2-3; the D is unclear. The length of the CDR3 is 13 residues. The V end lost 0 bases, the J end lost 3 bases, and 5 bases lay between the germline ends. Germline V gives CDR1 SGHRS, CDR2 YFSETQ. CDR3 sequence: CASSLDGTDTQYF. In DNA, the CDR3 is TGCGCCAGCAGCTTGGACGGGACAGATACGCAGTATTTT.

The rearrangement uses TRBV3-1 (or the pseudogene TRBV3-2) and TRBJ2-7; maybe TRBD1 (6 bases). CDR1 and CDR2 from the germline V gene are LGHDT and YNNKEL (reference sequence). The CDR3 spans 15 residues. Deletions cut 0 bases from V and 2 bases from J, with 11 bases between. The CDR3 loop is CASSQDLQGTYEQYF. CDR3 sequence (DNA): TGTGCCAGCAGCCAAGACTTACAGGGAACCTACGAGCAGTACTTC.

The J gene is TRBJ1-1, the V gene TRBV9; D is perhaps TRBD1 (6 bases). CDR1 is SGDLS, CDR2 YYNGEE, per germline. The V end lost 2 bases, the J end lost 4 bases, and 9 bases lay between the germline ends. The CDR3 runs 13 residues. The CDR3 sequence is CASSVTGTTEAFF. The DNA of the CDR3 is TGTGCCAGCAGCGTGACAGGTACCACTGAAGCTTTCTTT.

This CDR3 reads CASSQGSNQPQHF. The CDR3, as DNA: TGCGCCAGCAGTCAGGGTAGCAATCAGCCCCAGCATTTT. This chain links TRBV5-1 with TRBJ1-5; D is perhaps TRBD1 (5 bases). Looked up from germline, CDR1 is SGHRS and CDR2 is YFSETQ. The V gene lost 5 bases and the J gene lost 0 bases, with 6 bases spanning the gap. This CDR3 has 13 residues.

The chain couples TRBV5-5 to TRBJ2-5, with TRBD2 matching 7 bases. V shed 4 bases and J 4 bases; nucleotides not matched to a gene: 10. The CDR3 length is 15 residues. The germline gives CDR1 SGHKS, CDR2 YYEKEE (reference sequence). CDR3 DNA sequence: TGTGCCAGCAGCCTGTCGGGGGGATCACGAGAGACCCAGTACTTC. This codes for CASSLSGGSRETQYF.

V usage is TRBV3-1 (or the pseudogene TRBV3-2) and J usage is TRBJ2-6; 7 nucleotides match TRBD1. Germline V gene lookup returns CDR1 LGHDT and CDR2 YNNKEL (reference sequence). J was trimmed by 0 bases and V by 6 bases; bases with no gene match: 8. There are 17 residues in the CDR3. CDR3 protein: CASSWSTGSSGANVLTF. The CDR3 coding sequence is TGTGCCAGCAGTTGGTCGACAGGGAGCTCTGGGGCCAACGTCCTGACTTTC.

The chain is built from TRBV27 and TRBJ1-1; tentative D call: TRBD1 (5 bases). Germline lookup yields CDR1 MNHEY and CDR2 SMNVEV (reference sequence). V was clipped by 4 bases and J by 1 base, with 13 bases between them. There are 15 residues in the CDR3. In DNA, the CDR3 is TGTGCCAGCAGTTCGCGTCAGGGCTCGAACACTGAAGCTTTCTTT. This sequence encodes CASSSRQGSNTEAFF.

This chain connects TRBV11-2 to TRBJ2-5, with D possibly TRBD2 on 6 matching bases. The V and J ends lost 5 bases and 4 bases respectively, with 11 bases between them. Germline CDR1 SGHAT, CDR2 FQNNGV. The CDR3 spans 13 residues. Written as DNA, the CDR3 is TGTGCCAGCAGCCAAGGAGGGGCAGAGACCCAGTACTTC. As protein: CASSQGGAETQYF. Supplemented by reference TRBV11-2 and TRBJ2-5, the full variable domain reads EAGVAQSPRYKIIEKRQSVAFWCNPISGHATLYWYQQILGQGPKLLIQFQNNGVVDDSQLPKDRFSAERLKGVDSTLKIQPAKLEDSAVYLCASSQGGAETQYFGPGTRLLVL.

This chain joins TRBV11-2 and TRBJ2-3; D is unclear. CDR1 and CDR2 (germline): SGHAT, FQNNGV. The CDR3 contains 13 residues. The V end lost 5 bases, the J end lost 6 bases, and 12 bases lay between the germline ends. The CDR3 nucleotides read TGTGCCAGCAGCCCCCGTGCGGTCGATACGCAGTATTTT. It encodes CASSPRAVDTQYF.

The rearrangement links TRBV7-2 to TRBJ2-7; no firm D call. Germline values: CDR1 SGHTA, CDR2 FQGNSA. V was shortened by 3 bases and J by 2 bases, with 8 bases between the two germline ends. This CDR3 has 13 amino acids. This CDR3 is CASSFVETYEQYF. CDR3 in DNA: TGTGCCAGCAGCTTCGTAGAAACCTACGAGCAGTACTTC. Combining the CDR3 with reference TRBV7-2 and TRBJ2-7 gives the whole variable domain GAGVSQSPSNKVTEKGKDVELRCDPISGHTALYWYRQSLGQGLEFLIYFQGNSAPDKSGLPSDRFSAERTGGSVSTLTIQRTQQEDSAVYLCASSFVETYEQYFGPGTRLTVT.

The chain carries TRBV18 and TRBJ1-2; 10 bases match TRBD1. V lost 3 bases, J lost 8 bases, and 9 bases stayed unmatched. Germline CDR1 reads KGHSH; CDR2 reads LQKENI. The CDR3 is made up of 15 amino acids. CDR3 bases: TGTGCCAGCTCACCGAAGACAGGGGGCGAGGGCGGCTACACCTTC. It is translated as CASSPKTGGEGGYTF.

The V call is TRBV2, the J call TRBJ2-5; TRBD1 aligns across 11 bases. From germline, CDR1 is SNHLY and CDR2 FYNNEI. Trimming took 3 bases from V and 6 from J; bases not matched to a gene: 9. The CDR3 runs 16 residues. The CDR3 here is CASSDAGTGGGKTQYF. CDR3 sequence (DNA): TGTGCCAGCAGTGATGCCGGGACAGGGGGGGGAAAGACCCAGTACTTC.

The V gene is TRBV4-3, the J gene TRBJ2-3; D unclear. Germline CDR1 LGHNA, CDR2 YSLEER. V lost 0 bases to trimming and J lost 4 bases, with 5 bases between them. This CDR3 has 13 amino acids. In nucleotides, the CDR3 is TGCGCCAGCAGCCAAGAGCGTCCAGATACGCAGTATTTT. Protein: CASSQERPDTQYF.

The chain joins TRBV3-1 (or the pseudogene TRBV3-2) to TRBJ2-3; D is possibly TRBD2 (7 bases). Germline V gives CDR1 LGHDT, CDR2 YNNKEL (reference sequence). Trimming took 4 bases from V and 6 from J, leaving 20 bases between them. There are 16 residues in the CDR3. The CDR3, as DNA: TGTGCCAGCAGCCCCTTGACCGGGGGGCGGGCGGATACGCAGTATTTT. Translating gives CASSPLTGGRADTQYF.

This clone has just a few counts. This sequence joins TRBV5-6 and TRBJ2-1; 12 bases match TRBD2. This CDR3 is 16 amino acids long. Germline CDR1 reads SGHDT; CDR2 reads YYEEEE. V was pared by 3 bases and J by 6 bases, with 7 bases of the junction left unmatched. The CDR3 loop reads CASSSRGLAGTNEQFF. CDR3 DNA: TGTGCCAGCAGCTCTCGGGGACTAGCGGGTACCAATGAGCAGTTCTTC.

CDR3 DNA: TGCGCCAGCAGCCAAGGGTCCACTAGTCCCGATGAGCAGTTCTTC. Its translation is CASSQGSTSPDEQFF. The chain joins TRBV4-3 to TRBJ2-1; D possibly corresponds to TRBD2 (5 bases). V was pared by 1 base and J by 8 bases, with 15 bases between. Germline V CDR1 and CDR2: LGHNA, YSLEER. The CDR3 is 15 amino acids.

CDR3 DNA sequence: TGTGCCAGCAGTTCCTACACTGAAGCTTTCTTT. Translated: CASSSYTEAFF. The rearrangement joins TRBV28 to TRBJ1-1; D is unclear. CDR3 length: 11 amino acids. The germline CDR1 and CDR2 sequences are MDHEN and SYDVKM. V was trimmed by 4 bases and J by 3 bases, leaving 3 bases between them. The full variable domain, in which reference TRBV28 and TRBJ1-1 provide the parts outside the CDR3, is DVKVTQSSRYLVKRTGEKVFLECVQDMDHENMFWYRQDPGLGLRLIYFSYDVKMKEKGDIPEGYSVSREKKERFSLILESASTNQTSMYLCASSSYTEAFFGQGTRLTVV.

The chain links TRBV29-1 to TRBJ2-1; 7 bases align to TRBD2. The CDR3 is 15 residues long. Germline V gives CDR1 SQVTM, CDR2 ANQGSEA. Germline trimming cut 4 bases from V and 2 bases from J; bases unmatched to any gene: 8. The DNA of the CDR3 is TGCAGCGTTGCTCACCGACTAGCCACCTACAATGAGCAGTTCTTC. Translation gives CSVAHRLATYNEQFF.

This chain joins TRBV9 and TRBJ2-7; 7 positions agree with TRBD2. J lost 0 bases, V lost 4 bases, and 7 bases had no gene match. This CDR3 spans 15 amino acids. Per germline, CDR1 SGDLS and CDR2 YYNGEE. Here the CDR3 reads CASSNGASGSYEQYF. CDR3 bases: TGTGCCAGCAGCAATGGGGCTAGCGGCTCCTACGAGCAGTACTTC.

V and J are TRBV20-1 and TRBJ1-1; D is uncertain. Germline lookup yields CDR1 DFQATT and CDR2 SNEGSKA (reference sequence). There are 11 residues in the CDR3. The V end was cut by 3 bases, the J end by 3 bases, with 5 bases between. The CDR3 here is CSARSDTEAFF. CDR3 coding DNA: TGCAGTGCTAGGTCCGACACTGAAGCTTTCTTT.

This sequence joins TRBV5-4 and TRBJ2-5; D gene unclear. Looked up from germline, CDR1 is SGHNT and CDR2 is YYREEE (reference sequence). V was pared by 0 bases and J by 4 bases, with 7 bases between. The CDR3 length is 13 residues. CDR3 nucleotide sequence: TGTGCCAGCAGCTTGGCCCTCCGAGAGACCCAGTACTTC. Encoded protein: CASSLALRETQYF.